This TCR beta chain was sequenced in a study of a mutant IDH1 vaccine in newly diagnosed glioma. Study overall: Vaccine administration was initiated 4-6 weeks following radiotherapy alone, or with temozolomide cycles.

Time point denoted: week 23, last vaccination. All doses held 300 ug of mutant IDH1 20-mer peptide, with topical imiquimod. Points on this clone: Its antigen is unknown.

Deletions cut 2 bases from V and 4 bases from J, with 15 bases between. This CDR3 is built from 16 residues. Looked up from germline, CDR1 is MNHNS and CDR2 is SASEGT. Assay used: immunoSEQ multiplex PCR; TCRdb lists only in-frame clones, some missing. The sample records tens of thousands of clones, approximately 85% being singletons. The gene calls are TRBV6-1 and TRBJ1-5; D perhaps matches TRBD1 (6 bases). The sample consisted of PBMCs, taken from a glioma patient whose treatment included an IDH1 peptide vaccine. The origin of this receptor is a woman aged 45-65 years with glioma. CDR3 sequence: CASSERVTGWNQPQHF. The CDR3 coding sequence is TGTGCCAGCAGTGAAAGAGTAACAGGGTGGAATCAGCCCCAGCATTTT.